Presented here are 11 T cell receptor beta chains from one specimen sequenced in a study of blood T cell repertoires in COVID-19. The protocol was immunoSEQ multiplex PCR, while the TCRdb copy is restricted to in-frame clones and leaves out a portion. The profile shows about 160,000 clones, approximately 86% of them singletons. Material: peripheral blood. These receptors were collected from a middle-aged woman with COVID-19, enrolled during active disease.

This chain connects TRBV14 to TRBJ1-1, with 7 bases lining up with TRBD1. Looked up from germline, CDR1 is SGHDN and CDR2 is FVKESK. After removal of 3 bases from V and 5 bases from J, the junction contained 9 bases not matched to a gene. The CDR3 is 15 residues long. Here the CDR3 reads CASSHEGGLWTEAFF. CDR3 nucleotides: TGTGCCAGCAGCCATGAAGGGGGCTTATGGACTGAAGCTTTCTTT.

This chain joins TRBV18 and TRBJ1-2; TRBD1 aligns across 9 bases. J was trimmed by 5 bases and V by 5 bases; bases with no gene match: 9. The CDR3 runs to 15 residues. CDR1 and CDR2 from the germline V gene are KGHSH and LQKENI. The CDR3: CASSAGTGNLYGYTF. CDR3 DNA: TGTGCCAGCTCAGCCGGGACAGGGAACCTATATGGCTACACCTTC. Full variable domain (remainder filled in from reference TRBV18 and TRBJ1-2): NAGVMQNPRHLVRRRGQEARLRCSPMKGHSHVYWYRQLPEEGLKFMVYLQKENIIDESGMPKERFSAEFPKEGPSILRIQQVVRGDSAAYFCASSAGTGNLYGYTFGSGTRLTVV.

The CDR3 loop is CASSWGGPNYGYTF. As DNA, the CDR3 is TGTGCCAGTAGCTGGGGGGGACCTAACTATGGCTACACCTTC. This chain connects TRBV19 to TRBJ1-2; D may be TRBD1 (5 bases). The CDR3 extends over 14 amino acids. Germline CDR1 reads LNHDA; CDR2 reads SQIVND (reference sequence). Trimming removed 6 bases from V and 0 bases from J, with 11 bases in between.

The chain has TRBV27 and TRBJ2-5; 7 positions match TRBD2. Per the germline V gene, CDR1 is MNHEY and CDR2 is SMNVEV (reference sequence). The ends lost 2 bases at V and 2 bases at J; junction bases unmatched: 8. The CDR3 length is 16 residues. DNA for the CDR3: TGTGCCAGCAGTTTAGGACTCCTCGGGGGGCAAGAGACCCAGTACTTC. It is translated as CASSLGLLGGQETQYF.

This clone was picked up a small number of times. V and J are TRBV3-1 (or the pseudogene TRBV3-2) and TRBJ1-1; D remains ambiguous. Looked up from germline, CDR1 is LGHDT and CDR2 is YNNKEL (reference sequence). The CDR3 contains 13 residues. Trimming took off 6 bases at V and 0 bases at J, with 8 bases between the two ends. In nucleotides, the CDR3 is TGTGCCAGCAGGAGAGGGATGAACACTGAAGCTTTCTTT. This translates into CASRRGMNTEAFF.

The rearrangement uses TRBV4-1 and TRBJ2-4; maybe TRBD1 (6 bases). Trimming stripped 4 bases from V and 2 bases from J, with 12 bases between. The CDR3 sequence is 15 residues long. Germline-derived CDR1 and CDR2 are MGHRA and YSYEKL. CDR3 DNA: TGCGCCAGCAGCCCCCAGACAGGATCCAAAAACATTCAGTACTTC. Protein sequence: CASSPQTGSKNIQYF.

The chain carries TRBV2 and TRBJ1-4; D may be TRBD1 (5 bases). The CDR3 covers 13 residues. The ends were cut back, 7 bases at V and 7 bases at J, with 13 bases in the middle. CDR1 is SNHLY, CDR2 FYNNEI, per germline. The CDR3 here is CASKGDGVEKLFF. In nucleotides, the CDR3 is TGTGCCAGCAAAGGGGATGGGGTTGAAAAACTGTTTTTT.

The CDR3 here is CASGSGKTDTQYF. Here the CDR3 DNA reads TGCGCCAGCGGTAGCGGGAAGACAGATACGCAGTATTTT. The gene calls are TRBV5-1 and TRBJ2-3; 8 nucleotides line up with TRBD2. This CDR3 contains 13 residues. The V segment lost 7 bases and the J segment 3 bases; nucleotides outside the gene matches: 4. The germline V gene encodes CDR1 SGHRS and CDR2 YFSETQ. The full variable domain, rest sourced from reference TRBV5-1 and TRBJ2-3, is KAGVTQTPRYLIKTRGQQVTLSCSPISGHRSVSWYQQTPGQGLQFLFEYFSETQRNKGNFPGRFSGRQFSNSRSEMNVSTLELGDSALYLCASGSGKTDTQYFGPGTRLTVL.

The J gene is TRBJ2-7, the V gene TRBV2, with 8 bases fitting TRBD2. This CDR3 region has 15 residues. V trimming: 6 bases; J trimming: 2 bases; junction bases outside the gene matches: 9. The V gene's germline CDR1 is SNHLY and CDR2 FYNNEI. CDR3 DNA: TGTGCCAGCAGGGGGGGACTAGGTCGGGCCTACGAGCAGTACTTC. Protein sequence: CASRGGLGRAYEQYF.

CDR3: CASSFGRGYGYTF. The CDR3 DNA is TGTGCCAGCAGTTTTGGGCGGGGCTATGGCTACACCTTC. V and J are TRBV27 and TRBJ1-2, with D hard to call. This CDR3 is built from 13 residues. Germline assignment: CDR1 MNHEY and CDR2 SMNVEV (reference sequence). Between the trimmed V and J ends, which lost 3 bases and 4 bases, there was a span of 9 bases.

The chain has TRBV5-1 and TRBJ2-2; TRBD2 matches at 7 bases. This CDR3 is built from 15 residues. V lost 6 bases to trimming and J lost 5 bases; unmatched junction nucleotides: 10. Germline V gene data show CDR1 as SGHRS and CDR2 as YFSETQ. The CDR3 region is CASKAGAGKTGELFF. The DNA for the CDR3 is TGCGCCAGCAAGGCGGGAGCGGGGAAGACCGGGGAGCTGTTTTTT.